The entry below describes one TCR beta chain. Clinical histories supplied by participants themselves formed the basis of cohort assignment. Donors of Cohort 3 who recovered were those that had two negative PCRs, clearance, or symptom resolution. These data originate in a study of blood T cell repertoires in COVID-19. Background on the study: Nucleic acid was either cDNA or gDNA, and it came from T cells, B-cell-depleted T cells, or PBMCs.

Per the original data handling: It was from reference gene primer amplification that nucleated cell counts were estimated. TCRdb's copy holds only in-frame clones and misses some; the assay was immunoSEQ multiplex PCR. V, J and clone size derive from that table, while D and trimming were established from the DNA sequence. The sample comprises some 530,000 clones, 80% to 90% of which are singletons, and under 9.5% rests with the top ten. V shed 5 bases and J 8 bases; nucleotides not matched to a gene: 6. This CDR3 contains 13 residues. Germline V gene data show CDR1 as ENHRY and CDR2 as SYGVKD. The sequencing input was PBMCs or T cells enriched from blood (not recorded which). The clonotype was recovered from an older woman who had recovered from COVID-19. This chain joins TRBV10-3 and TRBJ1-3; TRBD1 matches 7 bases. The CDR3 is CAISPTGRDTIYF. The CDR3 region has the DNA TGTGCCATCAGTCCGACAGGGAGAGACACCATATATTTT.